This is a list of T cell receptor beta chains from one sample in a study of cytomegalovirus exposure and HLA in healthy donors. Using immunoSEQ multiplex PCR, the repertoire was profiled, and TCRdb retains in-frame clones only, with some absent. The sample holds roughly 150,000 clones, approximately 70% seen once. Sequenced: PBMCs. All receptors come from a woman in her sixties in good health and CMV-seropositive. The CDR3 runs from the conserved cysteine through the conserved F or W. D genes are given only for firm matches. A row's size may be missing; if present it is once, few, many or a size class.

d_call,j_call,v_call,clone_size,cdr3_aa,cdr3_nt
TRBD1,TRBJ2-6,TRBV18,.,CASSHGTGKNGANVLTF,TGTGCCAGCTCACACGGGACAGGAAAAAATGGGGCCAACGTCCTGACTTTC
.,TRBJ2-7,TRBV4-2,.,CASSQERLAYEQYF,TGTGCCAGCAGCCAAGAACGCCTGGCTTACGAGCAGTACTTC
.,TRBJ2-7,TRBV6-5,few,CASSYSLDSSYEQYF,TGTGCCAGCAGTTACTCCCTGGACAGCTCCTACGAGCAGTACTTC
.,TRBJ2-2,TRBV19,.,CASKPRTSAGELFF,TGTGCCAGTAAACCAAGGACTTCTGCCGGGGAGCTGTTTTTT
TRBD2,TRBJ2-1,TRBV5-8,.,CASKRSGRGSNEQFF,TGTGCCAGCAAAAGGAGCGGGAGGGGTAGCAATGAGCAGTTCTTC
TRBD2,TRBJ2-5,TRBV6-5,.,CASSLSSGSPETQYF,TGTGCCAGCAGCCTAAGTAGCGGGAGTCCAGAGACCCAGTACTTC
.,TRBJ2-1,TRBV28,.,CASREGHEQFF,TGTGCCAGCAGGGAGGGTCATGAGCAGTTCTTC
.,TRBJ2-3,TRBV25-1,.,CASSDLRTSTDTQYF,TGTGCCAGCAGTGATCTGCGGACTAGCACAGATACGCAGTATTTT
.,TRBJ2-5,TRBV7-3,.,CASSLSGIQETQYF,TGTGCCAGCAGCTTGTCAGGGATCCAAGAGACCCAGTACTTC
.,TRBJ1-2,TRBV7-6,.,CASSPTGDYGYTF,TGTGCCAGCAGCCCTACCGGTGACTATGGCTACACCTTC
.,TRBJ1-1,TRBV7-9,.,CASSLVMNTEAFF,TGTGCCAGCAGCTTAGTTATGAACACTGAAGCTTTCTTT
TRBD2,TRBJ2-3,TRBV7-6,few,CASSLEASGWSTDTQYF,TGTGCCAGCAGCTTAGAGGCTAGCGGGTGGAGCACAGATACGCAGTATTTT
.,TRBJ1-2,TRBV29-1,.,CSSLGGSRANYGYTF,TGCAGTTCTCTTGGGGGGAGCAGGGCAAACTATGGCTACACCTTC
.,TRBJ1-2,TRBV29-1,.,CSVARGGYGYTF,TGCAGCGTTGCCAGGGGCGGCTATGGCTACACCTTC
TRBD2,TRBJ2-1,TRBV25-1,.,CASSVIGTSAYNEQFF,TGTGCCAGCAGTGTGATCGGGACTAGCGCCTACAATGAGCAGTTCTTC
.,TRBJ1-4,TRBV18,.,CASSPTGDQLFF,TGTGCCAGCTCACCAACGGGGGATCAACTGTTTTTT
TRBD1,TRBJ2-1,TRBV27,once,CASSPSSTGNEQFF,TGTGCCAGCAGTCCAAGCTCGACAGGGAATGAGCAGTTCTTC
.,TRBJ2-5,TRBV30,.,CAATRELETQYF,TGTGCGGCGACTAGGGAGTTGGAGACCCAGTACTTC
.,TRBJ1-2,TRBV11-2,.,CASSQGQQNLYGYTF,TGTGCCAGCAGCCAAGGACAGCAGAACCTCTATGGCTACACCTTC
.,TRBJ1-1,TRBV4-1,.,CASSQIEGFSTEAFF,TGCGCCAGCAGCCAGATCGAGGGTTTTAGCACTGAAGCTTTCTTT
TRBD1,TRBJ1-5,TRBV5-3,.,CARSHKQGTSNQPQHF,TGTGCCAGAAGCCACAAACAGGGGACAAGCAATCAGCCCCAGCATTTT
.,TRBJ1-1,TRBV15,.,CATARDTEAFF,TGTGCCACGGCCAGGGACACTGAAGCTTTCTTT
TRBD2,TRBJ2-5,TRBV5-1,.,CASSINSGGTVWEQYF,TGCGCCAGCAGCATAAATAGCGGGGGGACGGTTTGGGAGCAGTACTTC
.,TRBJ2-2,TRBV15,.,CATRLDYTGELFF,TGTGCCACCAGACTTGATTACACCGGGGAGCTGTTTTTT
.,TRBJ1-2,TRBV5-1,.,CASSRPPGGLYGYTF,TGCGCCAGCAGCCGCCCCCCGGGAGGACTCTATGGCTACACCTTC
.,TRBJ2-7,TRBV7-9,.,CASSLGRGEQYF,TGTGCCAGCAGCTTGGGGAGAGGAGAGCAGTACTTC
.,TRBJ1-2,TRBV11-2,.,CASKTAYYGYTF,TGTGCCAGCAAGACAGCGTACTATGGCTACACCTTC
TRBD1,TRBJ2-2,TRBV7-7,once,CASSSTGTGELFF,TGTGCTAGCAGCTCGACAGGGACCGGGGAGCTGTTTTTT
.,TRBJ1-5,TRBV6-1,.,CASNVPGKGNQPQHF,TGTGCCAGCAACGTGCCGGGGAAAGGCAATCAGCCCCAGCATTTT
.,TRBJ2-7,TRBV5-1,few,CASRAGRTYEQYF,TGCGCCAGCAGGGCGGGGCGGACCTACGAGCAGTACTTC
.,TRBJ1-2,TRBV7-2,.,CASRYPGNYGYTF,TGTGCCAGCAGATACCCAGGAAACTATGGCTACACCTTC